The next 14 T cell receptor beta chains were all read from a single sample in a study of blood T cell repertoires in COVID-19. Repertoires were generated with immunoSEQ multiplex PCR, while TCRdb's copy carries only in-frame clones and drops some. The table lists some 100,000 clones, around 85% of them singletons. Input material: PBMCs or T cells enriched from blood (not recorded which). These receptors were taken from a woman in her 50s who had recovered from COVID-19.

V and J are TRBV5-1 and TRBJ2-5; 7 bases line up with TRBD1. The CDR3 contains 16 residues. Trimming took 4 bases from V and 5 from J; bases not matched to a gene: 14. Looked up from germline, CDR1 is SGHRS and CDR2 is YFSETQ. The CDR3 nucleotides are TGCGCCAGCAGCCCCCGGACAGGTGGTGTGGGGGAGACCCAGTACTTC. Amino acid sequence: CASSPRTGGVGETQYF. Full variable domain (outside the CDR3, taken from reference TRBV5-1 and TRBJ2-5): KAGVTQTPRYLIKTRGQQVTLSCSPISGHRSVSWYQQTPGQGLQFLFEYFSETQRNKGNFPGRFSGRQFSNSRSEMNVSTLELGDSALYLCASSPRTGGVGETQYFGPGTRLLVL.

V is TRBV2 and J is TRBJ1-1; D possibly corresponds to TRBD1 (5 bases). Per the germline V gene, CDR1 is SNHLY and CDR2 is FYNNEI. Trimming stripped 5 bases from V and 1 base from J, with 20 bases between. The CDR3 runs to 17 residues. As DNA, the CDR3 is TGTGCCAGCAGTAGCCGTCTTCAGGGTGTACGGAACACTGAAGCTTTCTTT. Translated: CASSSRLQGVRNTEAFF.

The chain is built from TRBV30 and TRBJ1-4, with D uncertain. Trimming shortened V by 2 bases and J by 7 bases, and 14 bases separated the two germline ends. This CDR3 comprises 14 residues. CDR1 and CDR2 (germline): GTSNPN, SVGIG (reference sequence). The CDR3 here is CAWSPGGGFEKLFF. The CDR3 nucleotides are TGTGCCTGGAGTCCCGGTGGAGGGTTTGAAAAACTGTTTTTT.

The chain carries TRBV5-4 and TRBJ1-5; D is unresolved. This CDR3 is 15 amino acids long. V dropped 3 bases and J dropped 1 base, with 11 bases sitting between them. Germline V gene data show CDR1 as SGHNT and CDR2 as YYREEE (reference sequence). DNA of the CDR3: TGTGCCAGCAGCTCCGGGTCCGAGAGCAATCAGCCCCAGCATTTT. It specifies CASSSGSESNQPQHF.

This chain links TRBV7-9 with TRBJ2-3; 7 bases agree with TRBD2. The V segment lost 2 bases and the J segment 1 base; nucleotides outside the gene matches: 6. The CDR3 is 16 amino acids. The germline V gene has CDR1 SEHNR and CDR2 FQNEAQ (reference sequence). The CDR3 region has the DNA TGTGCCAGCAGCTTAACGGCTAGCGGACGCACAGATACGCAGTATTTT. Its translation: CASSLTASGRTDTQYF.

The J gene is TRBJ1-5, the V gene TRBV7-9, with D possibly TRBD1 on 5 matching bases. Per germline, CDR1 SEHNR and CDR2 FQNEAQ (reference sequence). Trimming took off 0 bases at V and 6 bases at J, with 9 bases between the two ends. The CDR3 has 14 residues. The CDR3 nucleotides read TGTGCCAGCAGCTTAGCAGGGGATGGTCAGCCCCAGCATTTT. It specifies CASSLAGDGQPQHF.

This chain links TRBV4-2 with TRBJ1-4, with 8 bases aligning to TRBD1. J was trimmed by 7 bases and V by 4 bases; bases with no gene match: 5. Germline V gene lookup returns CDR1 LGHNA and CDR2 YNFKEQ. The CDR3 is 14 residues long. CDR3 in amino acids: CASSPGQGGEKLFF. For the CDR3, the DNA is TGTGCCAGCAGCCCCGGACAGGGAGGTGAAAAACTGTTTTTT.

This clone was detected only a few times. The chain uses TRBV7-2 and TRBJ1-6, with D maybe TRBD1 (6 bases). The CDR3 loop spans 16 amino acids. CDR1 and CDR2 (germline): SGHTA, FQGNSA. The V and J ends lost 5 bases and 7 bases respectively, with 18 bases between them. CDR3 region: CASSQDRRNQNSPLHF. The CDR3 DNA is TGTGCCAGCAGCCAAGACAGGAGGAACCAGAATTCACCCCTCCACTTT.

The V and J genes are TRBV12-3 or TRBV12-4 and TRBJ2-1, with D perhaps TRBD1 (6 bases). V was clipped by 5 bases and J by 2 bases, with 7 bases between them. CDR3 size: 13 residues. The CDR3 is CASSGQTYNEQFF. DNA of the CDR3: TGTGCCAGCAGTGGACAGACCTACAATGAGCAGTTCTTC.

Turning to this clone: Other DNA variants within this sample encode the same CDR3. This chain uses TRBV5-1 with TRBJ1-4; D is uncertain. This CDR3 contains 14 residues. The V gene's germline CDR1 is SGHRS and CDR2 YFSETQ. Trimming removed 4 bases from V and 7 bases from J, with 14 bases in between. CDR3 bases: TGCGCCAGCAGCCTAGGAGGGTTGGGTGAAAAACTGTTTTTT. Amino acid sequence: CASSLGGLGEKLFF.

J is TRBJ1-2 and V is TRBV7-8; maybe TRBD1 (5 bases). V lost 1 base to trimming and J lost 5 bases, with 14 bases between them. CDR1 and CDR2 (germline): SGHVS, FQNEAQ. This CDR3 region has 15 residues. The CDR3 DNA reads as TGTGCCAGCAGCTTAGAAGGATGGGGGACTTATGGCTACACCTTC. It yields the protein CASSLEGWGTYGYTF.

The chain employs TRBV5-8 and TRBJ2-2; D ambiguous. The germline V gene has CDR1 SGHTS and CDR2 YDEGEE. The CDR3 runs 15 residues. The V end was cut by 0 bases, the J end by 7 bases, with 13 bases between. DNA of the CDR3: TGTGCCAGCAGCTTGGAGCAGCTGGGCCTCGGGGAGCTGTTTTTT. Protein product: CASSLEQLGLGELFF. The full variable domain, with the rest looked up from reference TRBV5-8 and TRBJ2-2, is EAGVTQSPTHLIKTRGQQATLRCSPISGHTSVYWYQQALGLGLQFLLWYDEGEERNRGNFPPRFSGRQFPNYSSELNVNALELEDSALYLCASSLEQLGLGELFFGEGSRLTVL.

J is TRBJ1-3 and V is TRBV30; no clear D gene. The germline V gene has CDR1 GTSNPN and CDR2 SVGIG (reference sequence). This CDR3 has 12 residues. Trimming took off 7 bases at V and 0 bases at J, with 7 bases between the two ends. The CDR3 DNA reads TGTGCCTTTAGAGACTCTGGAAACACCATATATTTT. Its protein product is CAFRDSGNTIYF. Combining the CDR3 with reference TRBV30 and TRBJ1-3 gives the whole variable domain SQTIHQWPATLVQPVGSPLSLECTVEGTSNPNLYWYRQAAGRGLQLLFYSVGIGQISSEVPQNLSASRPQDRQFILSSKKLLLSDSGFYLCAFRDSGNTIYFGEGSWLTVV.

The V and J genes are TRBV3-1 (or the pseudogene TRBV3-2) and TRBJ2-7; D possibly corresponds to TRBD2 (5 bases). V lost 4 bases to trimming and J lost 0 bases, with 19 bases between them. This CDR3 has 17 residues. Germline-derived CDR1 and CDR2 are LGHDT and YNNKEL (reference sequence). CDR3: CASSPSSEAVPSYEQYF. The CDR3 region has the DNA TGTGCCAGCAGCCCATCCTCAGAAGCGGTACCCTCCTACGAGCAGTACTTC.